This T cell receptor (beta chain) was recovered during a study of OX40 agonist ivuxolimab in advanced cancers. V shed 0 bases and J 2 bases; nucleotides not matched to a gene: 6. The CDR3 is 16 residues long. Germline CDR1 reads SGHDT; CDR2 reads YYEEEE. Here immunoSEQ multiplex PCR was the method, and the copy in TCRdb shows in-frame clones only, minus some. This sample has some 80,000 clones; about 88% occur once, and the top ten carry under 7.5%. Baseline, cycle 4 day 1, and cycle 7 day 1 were the blood sampling points. This chain connects TRBV5-6 to TRBJ2-3, with 7 bases fitting TRBD2. Sample: CD4+ or CD8+ T cells sorted from blood, taken in a trial of the OX40 agonist ivuxolimab. This receptor was taken from an adult with an advanced solid tumor such as melanoma, head and neck, liver or kidney cancer. The CDR3 here is CASSLGLASLTDTQYF. The CDR3 nucleotides read TGTGCCAGCAGCTTGGGACTAGCCTCACTCACAGATACGCAGTATTTT.